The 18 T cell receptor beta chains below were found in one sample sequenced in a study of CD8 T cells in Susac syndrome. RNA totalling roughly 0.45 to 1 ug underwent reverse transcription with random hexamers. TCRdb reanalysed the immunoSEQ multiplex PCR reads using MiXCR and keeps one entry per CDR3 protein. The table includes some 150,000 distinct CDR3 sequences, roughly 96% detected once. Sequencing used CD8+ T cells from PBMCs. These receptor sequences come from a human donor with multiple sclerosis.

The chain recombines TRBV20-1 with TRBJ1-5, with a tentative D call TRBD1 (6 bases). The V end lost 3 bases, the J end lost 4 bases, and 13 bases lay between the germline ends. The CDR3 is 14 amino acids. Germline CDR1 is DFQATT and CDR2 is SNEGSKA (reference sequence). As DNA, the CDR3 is TGCAGTGCTAGTCTGAGGACAGTAAATCAGCCCCAGCATTTT. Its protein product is CSASLRTVNQPQHF.

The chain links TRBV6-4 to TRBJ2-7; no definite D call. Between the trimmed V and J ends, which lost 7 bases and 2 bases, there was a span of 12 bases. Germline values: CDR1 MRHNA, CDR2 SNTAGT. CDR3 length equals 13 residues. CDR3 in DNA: TGTGCCAGCACACTTACTGAGCCCTACGAGCAGTACTTC. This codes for CASTLTEPYEQYF.

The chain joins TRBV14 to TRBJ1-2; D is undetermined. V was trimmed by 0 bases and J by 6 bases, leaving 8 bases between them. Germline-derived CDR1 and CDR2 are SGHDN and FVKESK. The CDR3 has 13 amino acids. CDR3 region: CASSQEATNGYTF. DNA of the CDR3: TGTGCCAGCAGCCAAGAAGCGACGAATGGCTACACCTTC.

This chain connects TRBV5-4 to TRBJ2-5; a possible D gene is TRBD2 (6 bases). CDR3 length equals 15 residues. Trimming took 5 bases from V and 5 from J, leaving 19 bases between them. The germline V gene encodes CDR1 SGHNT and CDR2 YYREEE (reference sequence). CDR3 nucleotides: TGTGCCAGCAGTTCACTGACGGAGGGTGGCGAGACCCAGTACTTC. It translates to CASSSLTEGGETQYF.

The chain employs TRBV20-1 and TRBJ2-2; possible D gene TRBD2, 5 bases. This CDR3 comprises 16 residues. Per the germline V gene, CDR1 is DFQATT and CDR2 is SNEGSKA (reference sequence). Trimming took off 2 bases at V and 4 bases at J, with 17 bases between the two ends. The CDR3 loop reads CSARQFGVYGTGELFF. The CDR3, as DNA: TGCAGTGCTAGACAATTCGGGGTCTATGGCACCGGGGAGCTGTTTTTT.

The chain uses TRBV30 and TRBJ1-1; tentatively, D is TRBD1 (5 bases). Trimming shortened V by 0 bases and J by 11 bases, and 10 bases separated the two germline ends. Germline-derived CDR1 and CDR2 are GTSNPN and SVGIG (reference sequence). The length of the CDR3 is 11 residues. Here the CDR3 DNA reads TGTGCCTGGAGTGTAAGCTGGGGGGCTTTCTTT. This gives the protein CAWSVSWGAFF. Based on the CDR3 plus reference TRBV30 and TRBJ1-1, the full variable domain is SQTIHQWPATLVQPVGSPLSLECTVEGTSNPNLYWYRQAAGRGLQLLFYSVGIGQISSEVPQNLSASRPQDRQFILSSKKLLLSDSGFYLCAWSVSWGAFFGQGTRLTVV.

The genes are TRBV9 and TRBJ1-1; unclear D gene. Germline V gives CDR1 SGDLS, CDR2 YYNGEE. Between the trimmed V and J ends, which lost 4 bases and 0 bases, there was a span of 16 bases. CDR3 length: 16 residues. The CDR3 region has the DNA TGTGCCAGCAGCCCGCGGGGTTCGGGTTTGAACACTGAAGCTTTCTTT. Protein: CASSPRGSGLNTEAFF.

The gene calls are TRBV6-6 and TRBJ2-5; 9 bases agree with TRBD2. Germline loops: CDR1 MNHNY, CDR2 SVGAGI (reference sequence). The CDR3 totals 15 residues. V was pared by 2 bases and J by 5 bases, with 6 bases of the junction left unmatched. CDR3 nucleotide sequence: TGTGCCAGCAGTTACGGCGGGGGGGCCGGGGAGACCCAGTACTTC. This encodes CASSYGGGAGETQYF.

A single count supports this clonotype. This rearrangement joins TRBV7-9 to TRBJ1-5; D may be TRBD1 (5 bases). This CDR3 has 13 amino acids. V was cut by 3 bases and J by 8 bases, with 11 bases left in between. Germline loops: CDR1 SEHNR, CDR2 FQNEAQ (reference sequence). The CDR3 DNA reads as TGTGCCAGCAGCTTCGAGGGACGAGAGCCCCAGCATTTT. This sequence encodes CASSFEGREPQHF.

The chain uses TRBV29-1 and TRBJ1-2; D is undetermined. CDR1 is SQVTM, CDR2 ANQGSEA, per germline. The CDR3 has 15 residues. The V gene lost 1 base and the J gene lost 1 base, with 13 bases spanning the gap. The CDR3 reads CSVEGYVEGNYGYTF. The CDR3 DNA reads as TGCAGCGTTGAAGGTTATGTCGAGGGTAACTATGGCTACACCTTC.

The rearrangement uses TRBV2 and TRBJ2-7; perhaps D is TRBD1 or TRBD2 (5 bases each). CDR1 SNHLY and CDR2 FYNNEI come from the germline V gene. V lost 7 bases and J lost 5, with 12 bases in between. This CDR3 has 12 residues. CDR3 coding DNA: TGTGCCAGCATTCCAGGGACCCACGAGCAGTACGTC. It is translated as CASIPGTHEQYV.

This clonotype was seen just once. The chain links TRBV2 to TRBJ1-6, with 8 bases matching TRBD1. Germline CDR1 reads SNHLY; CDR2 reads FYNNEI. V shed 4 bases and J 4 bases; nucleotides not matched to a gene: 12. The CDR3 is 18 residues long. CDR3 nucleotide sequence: TGTGCCAGCAGTGTCCGTGACAGGGGATTTGGTTATAATTCACCCCTCCACTTT. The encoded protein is CASSVRDRGFGYNSPLHF.

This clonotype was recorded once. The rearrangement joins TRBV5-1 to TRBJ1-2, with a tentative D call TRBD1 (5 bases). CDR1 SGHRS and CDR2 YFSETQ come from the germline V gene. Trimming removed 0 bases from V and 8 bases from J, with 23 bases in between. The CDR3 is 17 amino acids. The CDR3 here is CASSLGPGLPGPRGYTF. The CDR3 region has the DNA TGCGCCAGCAGCTTGGGGCCGGGACTGCCCGGGCCCCGGGGCTACACCTTC.

Here the CDR3 reads CAVKRGNNEQFF. Written as DNA, the CDR3 is TGTGCCGTGAAACGGGGAAATAATGAGCAGTTCTTC. The rearrangement uses TRBV2 and TRBJ2-1; D may be TRBD2 (5 bases). V gave up 11 bases and J gave up 7 bases, with 15 bases separating them. The CDR3 has 12 residues. Germline-derived CDR1 and CDR2 are SNHLY and FYNNEI.

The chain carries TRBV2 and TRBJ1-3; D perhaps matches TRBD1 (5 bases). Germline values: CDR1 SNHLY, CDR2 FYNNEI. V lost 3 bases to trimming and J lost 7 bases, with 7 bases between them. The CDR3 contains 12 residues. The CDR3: CASSDGGNTIYF. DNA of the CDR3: TGTGCCAGCAGTGACGGGGGTAACACCATATATTTT.

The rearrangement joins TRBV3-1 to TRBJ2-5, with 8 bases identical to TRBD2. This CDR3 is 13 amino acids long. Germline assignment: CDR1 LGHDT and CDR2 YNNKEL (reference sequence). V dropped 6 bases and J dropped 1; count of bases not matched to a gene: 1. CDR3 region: CASRGTSQETQYF. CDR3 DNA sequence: TGTGCCAGCAGAGGGACTAGCCAAGAGACCCAGTACTTC.

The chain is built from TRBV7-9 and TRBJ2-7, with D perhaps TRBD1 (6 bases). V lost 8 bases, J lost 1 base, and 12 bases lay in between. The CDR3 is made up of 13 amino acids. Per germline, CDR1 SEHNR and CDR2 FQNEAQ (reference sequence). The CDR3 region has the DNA TGTGCCAGCCACCCCACAGGGTCCTACGAGCAGTACTTC. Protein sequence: CASHPTGSYEQYF.

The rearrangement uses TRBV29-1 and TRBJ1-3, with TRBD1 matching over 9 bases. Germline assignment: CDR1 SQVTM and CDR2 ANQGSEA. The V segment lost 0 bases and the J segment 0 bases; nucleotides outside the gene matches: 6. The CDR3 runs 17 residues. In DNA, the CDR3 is TGCAGCGTTGAAGATGGGGGGACAGGGCCCTCTGGAAACACCATATATTTT. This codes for CSVEDGGTGPSGNTIYF.